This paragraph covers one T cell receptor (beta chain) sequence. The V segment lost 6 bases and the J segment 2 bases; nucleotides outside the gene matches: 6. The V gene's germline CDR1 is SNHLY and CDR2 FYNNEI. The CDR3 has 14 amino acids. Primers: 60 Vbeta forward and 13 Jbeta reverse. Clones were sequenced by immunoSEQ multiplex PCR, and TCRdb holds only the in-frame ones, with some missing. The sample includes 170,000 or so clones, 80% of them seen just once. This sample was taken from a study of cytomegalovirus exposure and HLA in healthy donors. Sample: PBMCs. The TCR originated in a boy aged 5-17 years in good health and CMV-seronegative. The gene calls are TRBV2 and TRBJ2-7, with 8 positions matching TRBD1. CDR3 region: CASRVTGAPYEQYF. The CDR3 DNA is TGTGCCAGCAGGGTGACAGGGGCCCCCTACGAGCAGTACTTC.